One sample yielded the 22 T cell receptor beta chains listed below, sequenced in a study of blood T cell repertoires in COVID-19. Measured with immunoSEQ multiplex PCR; TCRdb has only the in-frame clones, and not every one. The table has around 450,000 clones, around 90% seen once. The specimen sequenced was PBMCs or T cells enriched from blood (not recorded which). All receptors derive from a woman aged 18-35 years who had recovered from COVID-19.

The CDR3 DNA sequence: TGTGCCAGCAGCCTCAGGGGCTACGAGCAGTACTTC. Protein sequence: CASSLRGYEQYF. The chain combines TRBV3-1 (or the pseudogene TRBV3-2) with TRBJ2-7; tentative D call: TRBD1 (6 bases). This CDR3 region has 12 residues. V lost 4 bases and J 3 bases, leaving 7 bases between the germline ends. From germline, CDR1 is LGHDT and CDR2 YNNKEL (reference sequence).

The chain recombines TRBV19 with TRBJ2-3; 9 nucleotides agree with TRBD2. Germline trimming cut 5 bases from V and 4 bases from J; bases unmatched to any gene: 13. Germline CDR1 is LNHDA and CDR2 is SQIVND (reference sequence). This CDR3 spans 17 amino acids. CDR3 region: CASSPRLGGGAPDTQYF. CDR3 DNA: TGTGCCAGTAGTCCGCGTCTTGGCGGGGGGGCCCCAGATACGCAGTATTTT. The variable domain in full, completed from reference TRBV19 and TRBJ2-3, reads DGGITQSPKYLFRKEGQNVTLSCEQNLNHDAMYWYRQDPGQGLRLIYYSQIVNDFQKGDIAEGYSVSREKKESFPLTVTSAQKNPTAFYLCASSPRLGGGAPDTQYFGPGTRLTVL.

This chain joins TRBV2 and TRBJ2-3; D gene ambiguous. The CDR3 has 14 amino acids. CDR1 is SNHLY and CDR2 is FYNNEI in the germline V gene. The ends were cut back, 5 bases at V and 2 bases at J, with 11 bases in the middle. In DNA form, the CDR3 reads TGTGCCAGCAGTCCTGAGGCGGCCACAGATACGCAGTATTTT. Encoded protein: CASSPEAATDTQYF.

The V call is TRBV27, the J call TRBJ1-1; D gene ambiguous. The CDR3 loop spans 14 amino acids. The germline gives CDR1 MNHEY, CDR2 SMNVEV (reference sequence). V lost 2 bases, J lost 0 bases, and 7 bases lay in between. This chain's CDR3 is CASSLGRVNTEAFF. Written as DNA, the CDR3 is TGTGCCAGCAGTTTAGGGCGGGTGAACACTGAAGCTTTCTTT.

This sequence joins TRBV3-1 (or the pseudogene TRBV3-2) and TRBJ1-4; TRBD1 aligns across 8 bases. The germline V gene has CDR1 LGHDT and CDR2 YNNKEL (reference sequence). The CDR3 is 15 amino acids. Unmatched junction bases numbered 7, after V lost 4 bases and J lost 6 bases. The CDR3 nucleotides are TGTGCCAGCAGCCCCGGGGCAGGGGGCCATGAAAAACTGTTTTTT. It is translated as CASSPGAGGHEKLFF.

The chain carries TRBV7-9 and TRBJ1-2; TRBD1 agrees at 7 bases. The CDR3 contains 11 residues. The germline V gene has CDR1 SEHNR and CDR2 FQNEAQ (reference sequence). V shed 5 bases and J 8 bases; nucleotides not matched to a gene: 2. CDR3 amino acids: CASSRTGGYTF. The CDR3 DNA follows: TGTGCCAGCAGCCGGACAGGCGGCTACACCTTC.

This clone appeared once. The chain links TRBV3-1 (or the pseudogene TRBV3-2) to TRBJ2-1; 12 bases are a match to TRBD2. Trimming removed 5 bases from V and 6 bases from J; junction bases left unmatched: 8. The CDR3 spans 16 residues. CDR1 and CDR2 (germline): LGHDT, YNNKEL (reference sequence). CDR3 DNA: TGTGCCAGCAGCTCAAGCTCACTAGCGGGGGGCAATGAGCAGTTCTTC. Its protein is CASSSSSLAGGNEQFF.

The CDR3 here is CATSRDGSGGGRAETQYF. The DNA of the CDR3 is TGTGCCACCAGCAGAGATGGAAGCGGGGGAGGGCGGGCAGAGACCCAGTACTTC. This rearrangement joins TRBV15 to TRBJ2-5; the match to TRBD2 covers 8 bases. The CDR3 loop spans 18 amino acids. In germline, CDR1 is LNHNV, CDR2 YYDKDF (reference sequence). V lost 0 bases to trimming and J lost 4 bases; unmatched junction nucleotides: 13.

The chain carries TRBV18 and TRBJ2-7; TRBD1 might be the D (6 bases). Trimming removed 5 bases from V and 6 bases from J, with 14 bases in between. Germline assignment: CDR1 KGHSH and CDR2 LQKENI. CDR3 length: 13 residues. CDR3 sequence reads: CASSTRQDREQYF. CDR3 in DNA: TGTGCCAGCTCAACCAGACAGGATCGCGAGCAGTACTTC.

The chain has TRBV12-5 and TRBJ1-3, with a weak D call TRBD1 (5 bases). CDR1 is LGHNT and CDR2 is FRNRAP in the germline V gene. CDR3 size: 13 residues. The ends were cut back, 7 bases at V and 2 bases at J, with 9 bases in the middle. DNA for the CDR3: TGTGCTAGTGTCCAGGGAACTGGAAACACCATATATTTT. Protein product: CASVQGTGNTIYF.

V gene TRBV5-1 combines with J gene TRBJ2-5; D is unclear. The V and J ends lost 1 base and 5 bases respectively, with 15 bases between them. The CDR3 runs 15 residues. Per germline, CDR1 SGHRS and CDR2 YFSETQ. The CDR3 DNA reads as TGCGCCAGCAGCTTGTCATCTAACGGAGAGGAGACCCAGTACTTC. Encoded protein: CASSLSSNGEETQYF.

This chain connects TRBV5-1 to TRBJ1-6, with 7 bases fitting TRBD1. V lost 5 bases to trimming and J lost 5 bases; unmatched junction nucleotides: 7. The CDR3 has 15 residues. Germline loops: CDR1 SGHRS, CDR2 YFSETQ. The CDR3 here is CASSGDSGNNSPLHF. The CDR3 DNA sequence: TGCGCCAGCAGTGGGGACAGTGGGAATAATTCACCCCTCCACTTT.

The J gene is TRBJ2-7, the V gene TRBV28; the D gene is possibly TRBD1 (5 bases). The CDR3 runs to 16 residues. Trimming took 5 bases from V and 3 from J, leaving 20 bases between them. Germline-derived CDR1 and CDR2 are MDHEN and SYDVKM. The CDR3 coding sequence is TGTGCCAGCAGTCCCCCCGGCGACAGCTTCAACTACGAGCAGTACTTC. Protein: CASSPPGDSFNYEQYF.

Of note for this clone: Other DNA sequences in this specimen translate into the identical CDR3. The chain links TRBV2 to TRBJ1-4; 8 nucleotides agree with TRBD1. In germline, CDR1 is SNHLY, CDR2 FYNNEI. V shed 5 bases and J 8 bases; nucleotides not matched to a gene: 7. The CDR3 covers 14 residues. The CDR3 region has the DNA TGTGCCAGCAGTAGGCAGGGGGCCGGGGAAAAACTGTTTTTT. Amino acid sequence: CASSRQGAGEKLFF.

J is TRBJ2-6 and V is TRBV7-9; unclear D gene. Germline-derived CDR1 and CDR2 are SEHNR and FQNEAQ (reference sequence). The V gene lost 5 bases and the J gene lost 2 bases, with 10 bases spanning the gap. The CDR3 runs 15 residues. This CDR3 is CASSLTLTGANVLTF. CDR3 bases: TGTGCCAGCAGCCTTACCCTAACTGGGGCCAACGTCCTGACTTTC.

The chain joins TRBV5-4 to TRBJ1-5, with 7 bases identical to TRBD1. Germline V CDR1 and CDR2: SGHNT, YYREEE (reference sequence). The CDR3 sequence is 19 residues long. J gave up 1 base and V 0 bases, and 13 bases lay outside the gene matches. The CDR3, as DNA: TGTGCCAGCAGCTTGGTTACAGGGGTGAAAAAGGAAAGCAATCAGCCCCAGCATTTT. Translating it yields CASSLVTGVKKESNQPQHF.

The chain employs TRBV5-1 and TRBJ2-5; a possible D gene is TRBD1 (5 bases). V lost 0 bases and J 2 bases, leaving 11 bases between the germline ends. CDR3 length: 15 residues. Germline V CDR1 and CDR2: SGHRS, YFSETQ. The CDR3 region has the DNA TGCGCCAGCAGCTTGGACAGGTATAATCAAGAGACCCAGTACTTC. It codes for CASSLDRYNQETQYF. Full variable domain (missing parts from reference TRBV5-1 and TRBJ2-5): KAGVTQTPRYLIKTRGQQVTLSCSPISGHRSVSWYQQTPGQGLQFLFEYFSETQRNKGNFPGRFSGRQFSNSRSEMNVSTLELGDSALYLCASSLDRYNQETQYFGPGTRLLVL.

This clone was observed once. The chain couples TRBV7-6 to TRBJ2-2, with D tentatively TRBD1 (5 bases). Germline CDR1 SGHVS, CDR2 FNYEAQ. The CDR3 is made up of 15 amino acids. Trimming took 2 bases from V and 0 from J, leaving 7 bases between them. Written as DNA, the CDR3 is TGTGCCAGCAGCTTAACAGGAACGAACACCGGGGAGCTGTTTTTT. Protein sequence: CASSLTGTNTGELFF.

The chain employs TRBV5-1 and TRBJ1-4; 8 positions agree with TRBD1. The CDR3 is made up of 16 amino acids. Unmatched junction bases numbered 2, after V lost 1 base and J lost 0 bases. Germline lookup yields CDR1 SGHRS and CDR2 YFSETQ. The CDR3 protein is CASSLQGASTNEKLFF. DNA for the CDR3: TGCGCCAGCAGCTTGCAGGGGGCCTCAACTAATGAAAAACTGTTTTTT.

The chain combines TRBV2 with TRBJ2-1; 14 bases map to TRBD2. V was clipped by 5 bases and J by 4 bases; unmatched bases: 7. Germline values: CDR1 SNHLY, CDR2 FYNNEI. There are 17 residues in the CDR3. This CDR3 reads CASSPRLAGGTYNEQFF. The CDR3 DNA is TGTGCCAGCAGTCCCCGACTAGCGGGGGGGACATACAATGAGCAGTTCTTC.

The chain carries TRBV7-9 and TRBJ1-3, with 8 bases matching TRBD1. Per the germline V gene, CDR1 is SEHNR and CDR2 is FQNEAQ (reference sequence). V lost 6 bases to trimming and J lost 1 base; unmatched junction nucleotides: 8. The CDR3 covers 16 residues. CDR3 sequence reads: CASSLGQGESGNTIYF. DNA for the CDR3: TGTGCCAGCAGTCTAGGACAGGGAGAATCTGGAAACACCATATATTTT.

The CDR3 is CASSLLREGYTF. The CDR3 DNA follows: TGTGCCAGCAGCTTGTTGAGGGAGGGCTACACCTTC. The V gene is TRBV5-4, the J gene TRBJ1-2, with D unresolved. CDR3 length equals 12 residues. CDR1 SGHNT and CDR2 YYREEE come from the germline V gene (reference sequence). Trimming cost V 1 base and J 8 bases, with 9 bases left between them.